This TCR beta chain is drawn from a study of cytomegalovirus exposure and HLA in healthy donors (dated by TCRdb to the late 2010s). With regard to the full study: An earlier analysis of several hundred of the donors reported 276 Gb of sequence data and 95 million to 130 million unique TCR beta sequences obtained from 180 million or so T cells. An earlier analysis of about 600 of the donors used high-throughput TCR beta sequencing to judge whether each TCR beta V gene segment behaved as functional or pseudogenic. Among the roughly 430 genotyped donors, 81% belonged to the genetic ancestry cluster associated with self-reported Caucasian donors. Because of strong linkage in the cohort, four to six DR-DQ haplotypes were treated as single units for association and clustering. The later analysis used no new phenotypic data to find candidate immune exposures, relying instead on TCR beta sequences and their occurrence across donors. Every discovery cohort repertoire had been produced on one sequencing platform. The study was designed to test whether signatures of past pathogen exposure could be identified by cataloging public T cell receptors. The study combined high-throughput TCR immunosequencing, statistical association of individual TCRs with disease status, and machine learning to predict cytomegalovirus infection status. The number of donors typed differed by locus, with roughly 620-630 for A, B, C, DRB1 and DQB1, 522 for DQA1, under 610 for DPA1, and some 440 for DPB1. Roughly 300 gigabases of sequencing data and tens of millions of unique TCR sequences were included in an early release covering 550 to 800 HLA-typed donors. A later genetic analysis took genome-wide SNP genotypes for about three fifths of the 666 donors and used that subset as a discovery cohort. Class I and class II HLA loci were covered by the typing at four-digit resolution. In addition to the first cohort of 666 subjects, a separate validation cohort of 130 or so different subjects was used. Donor age, sex, ethnicity and CMV serostatus were collected together with the repertoire data. A later analysis re-examined previously published TCR beta repertoires from 600 to 700 donors and added high-resolution HLA genotyping to investigate patterns of TCR occurrence. Among over 350 genotyped donors of the cohort, an average of around 240,000 unique TCR beta nucleotide sequences were sequenced per donor, 15% to 20% of them non-productive. The study profiled the T cell repertoires of under 850 subjects by immunosequencing and related them to cytomegalovirus serostatus.

Inclusive of the bounding cysteine and phenylalanine, the CDR3 is 14 residues long. This entry keeps only the CDR3 DNA: 42 bases, framed from base 1. Trimming removed 5 bases from V and 3 bases from J; the gene matches leave 4 bases unexplained. In the germline V gene, CDR1 corresponds to SGHAT and CDR2 to FQNNGV. Receptor libraries were prepared by the immunoSEQ multiplex PCR assay. A mixture of 60 forward primers for TCR Vbeta segments and 13 reverse primers for TCR Jbeta segments was used in the multiplex PCR. The CDR3 region of rearranged TCR beta genes was amplified from genomic DNA by a multiplex PCR assay. The amplified TCR beta libraries were sequenced on the Illumina HiSeq System as 87-base-pair reads. The original methods were these. Across the 600 to 700 repertoires, a later analysis counted 80 million or so unique TCR beta chains, roughly 11 million of which were shared by at least two donors. Raw reads were error-corrected and collapsed into unique sequences by a nearest-neighbor algorithm in which closely related sequences were merged to remove PCR and sequencing errors. V, D and J gene segments were assigned by aligning CDR3 sequences to IMGT reference sequences. Each retained sequence needed at least a six-nucleotide match to both a V gene segment and a J gene segment. Rearrangements were classified as productive when the CDR3 lacked stop codons and remained in frame with V and J, and all other rearrangements were classified as non-productive. CDR3 was defined according to IMGT convention as the region running from the second conserved V-encoded cysteine to the conserved J-encoded phenylalanine. In an earlier analysis of 587 of the donors, sequences lacking an unambiguous match to a single V gene segment were excluded. In an earlier analysis of a few hundred of the donors, V segments were called functional above 56.7% productive rearrangements and were called segregating when the between-donor standard deviation exceeded 5%. To diagnose cytomegalovirus status from the catalog of TCR beta chain sequences, a statistical classification framework was built. In a later analysis, V and J genes were assigned by comparing TCR nucleotide sequences against IMGT/GENE-DB human TR gene sequences. The TCRdist pipeline was used in a later analysis to assign CDR3 sequences and most-parsimonious VDJ recombination scenarios. In a later analysis, each TCR beta chain was defined by its CDR3 amino acid sequence together with its V-gene family, and reads without a unique V-gene family were excluded. A later analysis removed roughly 590 highly shared, low-generation-probability nucleotide sequences to deal with suspected cross-contamination and a sequencing artifact. In a later analysis, a clonal expansion index was calculated for each public chain from normalized within-repertoire ranks of inferred template counts. Generation probabilities in a later analysis came from a VDJ recombination model fitted to out-of-frame rearrangements, and those results were checked against IGoR. In a later analysis, hypergeometric tests were used to score TCR-TCR, TCR-HLA and TCR-CMV co-occurrence, with a repertoire-size bias correction applied to TCR pairs. To estimate false discovery rates, a later analysis permuted the HLA or CMV assignments 20 times. In a later analysis, co-occurring TCRs were grouped using DBSCAN, with TCRdist sequence similarity added in when clustering inside HLA-allele-positive subsets. For co-occurrence clustering, repertoires with fewer than 30,000 or more than 120,000 public chains were excluded, along with roughly 5 repertoires with anomalous nucleotide sharing. Not all clones reach the TCRdb copy of this immuneACCESS table, which keeps in-frame sequences only. Checked studies attribute under half of the gap to unresolved V genes and leave the rest unexplained. V and J calls and clone size come straight from that table; D and trimming were deduced from the DNA. The sample table holds around 190,000 clones, of which roughly 77% were seen once. The top ten hold roughly 1.5% of the sample.

In total, 500 to 700 healthy bone marrow donors made up the cohort. At the time of sampling, every cohort member was nominally healthy, though immune exposures that went unrecorded were likely present. The donor was CMV seronegative and was included in the group of a few hundred seronegative cohort members. Every donor gave a peripheral blood sample, and the peripheral blood mononuclear cells from that sample were used for TCR beta sequencing. Genomic DNA was extracted from the blood cell samples with the Qiagen DNeasy Blood Extraction Kit. Details on this clone: Its antigen remains undetermined. Qualities for individual bases were not recorded, and no much larger clone is one base off.

Overall study outcomes, separate from this receptor: According to the authors, the approach could potentially be generalized to other disease states and immunological phenotypes. Because counts were too low, roughly 16 rarely observed V segments, including chromosome 9 orphons, were excluded from the earlier analysis of fewer than 650 of the donors. In a later analysis, HLA-associated TCR beta chains were found to be more clonally expanded and to have lower generation probabilities than equally common non-associated chains. Correlated functional status among segregating V segments might reflect linkage disequilibrium, but an unknown experimental factor could not be ruled out. Most TCR sequences were observed very rarely across donors, whereas some public TCRs were present in many individuals. This cohort had only TCR beta chains sequenced, and the lack of alpha or paired-chain data limited which features could be detected. A cluster of highly shared sequence variants was judged likely to represent a technical artifact of the sequencing pipeline. Cytomegalovirus status was reported to be diagnosed by the classifier with high specificity and sensitivity in both the original and validation cohorts. The presence/absence analyses assumed that sequencing depth was roughly uniform across donors, and that assumption may not be true. Strong co-occurrence of HLA alleles, especially DR and DQ, made assigning TCR associations to individual alleles difficult. The study gave a list of under 200 TCR beta chains associated with cytomegalovirus. Specific HLA alleles were associated with some 15,000 TCR beta sequences at a false discovery rate of 0.05 in a later analysis. Several of the top co-occurrence clusters appeared to be linked to parvovirus B19, influenza, CMV and Epstein-Barr virus, according to a later analysis. According to a later analysis, TCR association rates differed among HLA loci, with DRB1 alleles showing the most associated TCRs and HLA-C alleles showing the fewest. A further reported finding was that TCR beta sequences accurately predicted the HLA-A and HLA-B alleles for most subjects in the first cohort. Most CMV-associated TCR beta chains appeared to be HLA-restricted in a later analysis, and the HLA associations seemed to be driven largely by CMV exposure. A few of the identified cytomegalovirus-associated TCR beta chains were confirmed in vitro to be specific for cytomegalovirus antigens. For the cohort, immune exposure information was limited to CMV serostatus. The 87-base-pair reads could not distinguish some IMGT-functional V segments, including TRBV6-2 and TRBV6-3, so those segments were excluded. In a later genetic analysis, fewer N-insertions in productive TCRs were reported among donors in an Asian-associated ancestry cluster than the roughly 700-donor mean. In a later genetic analysis, a missense DCLRE1C variant was associated with V-gene and J-gene trimming of TCR beta chains, and the association was replicated in an independent cohort. Because HLA typing was unavailable for some donors at each locus, only the typed subset was used in association tests. In an earlier analysis of approximately 590 of the donors, most TCR beta V segments appeared in productive rearrangements about 90% or about 30% of the time, broadly matching IMGT annotations.

The sequence was collected from a woman aged 45 to 65 in good health and CMV-seronegative. The rearrangement combines TRBV11-2 with TRBJ2-1; the central 7 bases match TRBD2. The sequencing input was PBMCs. The sequenced DNA is TGTGCCAGCAGCCGGAGCGGGATCTACAATGAGCAGTTCTTC. This is translated as CASSRSGIYNEQFF.